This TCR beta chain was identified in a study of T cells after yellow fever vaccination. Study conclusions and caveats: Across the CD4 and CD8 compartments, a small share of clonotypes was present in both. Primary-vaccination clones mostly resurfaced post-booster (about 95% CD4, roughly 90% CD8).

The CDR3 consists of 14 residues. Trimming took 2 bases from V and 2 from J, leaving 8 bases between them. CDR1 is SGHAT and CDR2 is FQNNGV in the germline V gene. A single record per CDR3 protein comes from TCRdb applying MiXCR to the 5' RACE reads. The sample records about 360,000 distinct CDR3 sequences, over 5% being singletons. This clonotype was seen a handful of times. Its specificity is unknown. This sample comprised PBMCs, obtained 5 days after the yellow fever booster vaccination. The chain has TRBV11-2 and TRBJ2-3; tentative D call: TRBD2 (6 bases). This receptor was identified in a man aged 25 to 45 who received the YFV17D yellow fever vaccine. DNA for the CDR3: TGTGCCAGCAGCTTACGGGACTTCACAGATACGCAGTATTTT. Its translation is CASSLRDFTDTQYF.